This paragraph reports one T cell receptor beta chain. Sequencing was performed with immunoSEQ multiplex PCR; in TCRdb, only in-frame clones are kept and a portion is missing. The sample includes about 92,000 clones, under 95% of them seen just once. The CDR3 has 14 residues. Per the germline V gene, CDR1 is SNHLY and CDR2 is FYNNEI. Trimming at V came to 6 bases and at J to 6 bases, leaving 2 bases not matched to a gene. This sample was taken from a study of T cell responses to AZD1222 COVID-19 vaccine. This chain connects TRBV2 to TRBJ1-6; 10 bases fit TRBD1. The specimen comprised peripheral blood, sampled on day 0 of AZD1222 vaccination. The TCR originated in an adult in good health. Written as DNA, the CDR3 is TGTGCCAGCAGCGGACAGGGGGGTAATTCACCCCTCCACTTT. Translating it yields CASSGQGGNSPLHF.